Reported below is one T cell receptor (beta chain). Profiling relied on immunoSEQ multiplex PCR, and the TCRdb table lists in-frame clones only, not all of them. The repertoire holds thousands of clones, with approximately 79% as singletons. These data belong to a study of T cell repertoires in ileal Crohn's disease. The time point was: proximal margin of the surgical specimen (macroscopically non-inflamed). The J segment lost 2 bases and the V segment lost 7 bases, leaving 2 bases of the junction unmatched. The CDR3 contains 13 residues. In germline, CDR1 is MNHNS, CDR2 SASEGT. The sample was ileal tissue. The chain recombines TRBV6-1 with TRBJ1-3, with 7 bases aligning to TRBD1. This sequence was found in an adult with Crohn's disease. CDR3 sequence: CASTGTAGNTIYF. As DNA, the CDR3 is TGTGCCAGCACTGGGACAGCTGGAAACACCATATATTTT.